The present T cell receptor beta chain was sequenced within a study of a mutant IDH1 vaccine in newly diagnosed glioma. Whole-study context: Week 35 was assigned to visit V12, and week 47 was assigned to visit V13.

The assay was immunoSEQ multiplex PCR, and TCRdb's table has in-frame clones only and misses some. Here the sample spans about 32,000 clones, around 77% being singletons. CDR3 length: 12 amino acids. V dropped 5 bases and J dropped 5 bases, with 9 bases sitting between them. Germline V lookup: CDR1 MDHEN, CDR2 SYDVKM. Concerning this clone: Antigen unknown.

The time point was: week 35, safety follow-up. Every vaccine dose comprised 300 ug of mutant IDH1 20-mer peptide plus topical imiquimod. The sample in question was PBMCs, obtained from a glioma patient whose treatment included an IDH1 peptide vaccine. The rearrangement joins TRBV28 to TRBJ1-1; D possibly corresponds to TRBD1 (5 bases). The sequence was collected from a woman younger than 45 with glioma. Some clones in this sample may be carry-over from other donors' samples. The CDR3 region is CASSKGSTEAFF. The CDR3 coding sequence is TGTGCCAGCAGTAAGGGGAGTACTGAAGCTTTCTTT. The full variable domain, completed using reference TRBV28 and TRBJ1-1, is DVKVTQSSRYLVKRTGEKVFLECVQDMDHENMFWYRQDPGLGLRLIYFSYDVKMKEKGDIPEGYSVSREKKERFSLILESASTNQTSMYLCASSKGSTEAFFGQGTRLTVV.